This T cell receptor beta chain is drawn from a study of cytomegalovirus exposure and HLA in healthy donors. Whole-study results and caveats: Rarity characterized most TCR sequences, yet some public TCRs appeared in many donors. Associated with cytomegalovirus, according to the listing, were around 170 TCR beta chains. The classifier was said to identify cytomegalovirus status with high specificity and sensitivity.

Germline CDR1 is SGHAT and CDR2 is FQNNGV. Trimming removed 0 bases from V and 0 bases from J, with 6 bases in between. This CDR3 contains 15 residues. This clone was detected only a few times. Its antigen remains unidentified. The approximately 120-subject validation cohort, separate from the roughly 700-subject first cohort, included the donors. Data came from immunoSEQ multiplex PCR; TCRdb stores just in-frame clones and leaves some out. The sample contains under 250,000 clones, around 80% of which appear only once. The clonotype was recovered from a woman aged 30 to 39 in good health and CMV-seronegative. This chain links TRBV11-2 with TRBJ2-4; no firm D call. What was sequenced was PBMCs. As DNA, the CDR3 is TGTGCCAGCAGCTTAGATTGGCTAGCCAAAAACATTCAGTACTTC. Translating gives CASSLDWLAKNIQYF.